Listed here is a single T cell receptor (beta chain). Within the sample, other DNA sequences also encode this same CDR3. Sequencing targeted expressed TCRB transcripts, as all isolated RNA had been reverse transcribed. Method: immunoSEQ multiplex PCR; TCRdb's copy keeps in-frame clones and lacks some. In the table there are around 340,000 clones, approximately 8% of which are singletons. This sample was taken from a study of beta chain features in type 1 diabetes. Germline trimming cut 4 bases from V and 5 bases from J; bases unmatched to any gene: 7. The V gene's germline CDR1 is SNHLY and CDR2 FYNNEI. This CDR3 has 14 residues.

This receptor was obtained from a woman aged 18 to 35 in good health. Input material: central memory CD4+ T cells from blood. The chain uses TRBV2 and TRBJ2-5; 7 positions match TRBD1. This CDR3 reads CASSAYGTVETQYF. CDR3 nucleotide sequence: TGTGCCAGCAGTGCATACGGGACAGTGGAGACCCAGTACTTC.